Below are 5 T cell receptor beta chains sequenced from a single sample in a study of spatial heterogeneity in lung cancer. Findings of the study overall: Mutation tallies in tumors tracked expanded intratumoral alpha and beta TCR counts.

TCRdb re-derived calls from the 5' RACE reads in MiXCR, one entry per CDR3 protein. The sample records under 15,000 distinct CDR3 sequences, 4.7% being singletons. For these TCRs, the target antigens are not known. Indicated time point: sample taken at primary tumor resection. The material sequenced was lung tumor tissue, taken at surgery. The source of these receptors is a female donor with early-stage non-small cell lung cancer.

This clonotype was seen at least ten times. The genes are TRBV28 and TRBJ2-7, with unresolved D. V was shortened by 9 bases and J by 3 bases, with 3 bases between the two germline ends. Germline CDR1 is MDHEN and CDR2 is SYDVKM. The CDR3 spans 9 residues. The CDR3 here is CARNYEQYF. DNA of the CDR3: TGTGCCAGAAACTACGAGCAGTACTTC.

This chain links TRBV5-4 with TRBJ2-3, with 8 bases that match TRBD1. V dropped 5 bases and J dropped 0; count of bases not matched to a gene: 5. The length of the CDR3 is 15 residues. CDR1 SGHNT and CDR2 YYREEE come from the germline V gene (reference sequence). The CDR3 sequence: CASSRTGSSTDTQYF. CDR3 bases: TGTGCCAGCAGTCGGACAGGGTCTAGCACAGATACGCAGTATTTT.

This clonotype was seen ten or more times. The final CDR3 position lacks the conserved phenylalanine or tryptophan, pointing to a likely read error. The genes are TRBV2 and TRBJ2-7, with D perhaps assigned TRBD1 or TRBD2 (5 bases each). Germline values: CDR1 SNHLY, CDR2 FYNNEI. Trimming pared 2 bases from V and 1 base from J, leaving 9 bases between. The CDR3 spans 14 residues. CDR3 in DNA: TGTGCCAGCAGTGAACAGGGAGAGTCCTACGAGCAGTACCTC. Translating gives CASSEQGESYEQYL.

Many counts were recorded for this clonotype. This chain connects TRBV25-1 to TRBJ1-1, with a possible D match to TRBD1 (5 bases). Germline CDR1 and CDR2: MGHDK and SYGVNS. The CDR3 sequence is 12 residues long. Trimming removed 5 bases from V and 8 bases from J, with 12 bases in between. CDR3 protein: CASSPSGGEAFF. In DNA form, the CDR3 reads TGTGCCAGCAGTCCTTCTGGGGGAGAAGCTTTCTTT.

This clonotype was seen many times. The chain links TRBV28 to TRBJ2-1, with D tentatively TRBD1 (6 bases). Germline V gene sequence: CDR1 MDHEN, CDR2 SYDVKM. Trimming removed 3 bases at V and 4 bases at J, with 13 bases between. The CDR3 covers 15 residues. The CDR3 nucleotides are TGTGCCAGCAGTTTGATGGGGGCTCAATACAATGAGCAGTTCTTC. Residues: CASSLMGAQYNEQFF.